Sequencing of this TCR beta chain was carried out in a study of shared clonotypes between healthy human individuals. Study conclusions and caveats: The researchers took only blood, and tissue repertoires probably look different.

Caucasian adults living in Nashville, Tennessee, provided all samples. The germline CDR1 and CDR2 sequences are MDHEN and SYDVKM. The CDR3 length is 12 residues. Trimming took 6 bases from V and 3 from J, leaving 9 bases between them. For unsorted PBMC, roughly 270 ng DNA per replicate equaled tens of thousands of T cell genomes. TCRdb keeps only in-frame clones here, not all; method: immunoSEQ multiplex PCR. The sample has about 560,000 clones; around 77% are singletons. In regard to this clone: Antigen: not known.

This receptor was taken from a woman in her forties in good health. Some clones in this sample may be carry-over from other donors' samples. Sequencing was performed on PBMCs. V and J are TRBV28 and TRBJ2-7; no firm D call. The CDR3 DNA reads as TGTGCCAGCAGAGAGAGTTTCTACGAGCAGTACTTC. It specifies CASRESFYEQYF.